This T cell receptor (beta chain) stems from a study of memory CD4+ T cells and cytomegalovirus serostatus. The sort gate was single viable CD3+CD4+CD8-CD45RO+ cells for memory CD4+ T cells. There are 13 residues in the CDR3. The germline V and J ends were trimmed by 4 bases and 3 bases, with 9 bases remaining between them. The repertoire was sequenced with immunoSEQ multiplex PCR; TCRdb's copy has only in-frame clones and lacks some. The profile covers 50,000 or so clones, with 74% appearing a single time and more than 1% taken by the ten largest. Sequencing was performed on memory CD4+ T cells from blood. The chain couples TRBV23-1 to TRBJ1-1, with D hard to call. TRBV23-1 is labeled an ORF, and its function is uncertain. This sequence originates from an adult in good health and CMV-seropositive. The CDR3 spells CASSRKDYTEAFF. The CDR3 coding sequence is TGCGCCAGCAGTCGGAAAGACTACACTGAAGCTTTCTTT.